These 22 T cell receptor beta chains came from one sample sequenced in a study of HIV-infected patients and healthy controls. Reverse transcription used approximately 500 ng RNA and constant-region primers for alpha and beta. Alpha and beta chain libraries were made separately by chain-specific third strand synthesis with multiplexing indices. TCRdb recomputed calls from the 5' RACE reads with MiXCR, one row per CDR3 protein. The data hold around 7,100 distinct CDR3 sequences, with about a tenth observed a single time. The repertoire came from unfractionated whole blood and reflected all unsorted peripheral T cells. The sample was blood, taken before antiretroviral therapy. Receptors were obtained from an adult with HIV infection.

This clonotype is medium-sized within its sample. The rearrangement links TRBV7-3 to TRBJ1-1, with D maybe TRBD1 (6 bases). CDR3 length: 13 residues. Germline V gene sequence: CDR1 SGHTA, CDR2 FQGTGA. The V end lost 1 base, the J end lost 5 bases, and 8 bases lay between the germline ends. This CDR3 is CASSLNTGTEAFF. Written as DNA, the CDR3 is TGTGCCAGCAGCTTAAATACAGGGACTGAAGCTTTCTTT.

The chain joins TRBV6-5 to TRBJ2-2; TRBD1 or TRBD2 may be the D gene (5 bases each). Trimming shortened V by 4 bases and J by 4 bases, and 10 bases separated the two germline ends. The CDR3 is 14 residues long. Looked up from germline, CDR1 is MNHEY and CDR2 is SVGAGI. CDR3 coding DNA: TGTGCCAGCAGTTGGGGGACGAGCACCGGGGAGCTGTTTTTT. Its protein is CASSWGTSTGELFF.

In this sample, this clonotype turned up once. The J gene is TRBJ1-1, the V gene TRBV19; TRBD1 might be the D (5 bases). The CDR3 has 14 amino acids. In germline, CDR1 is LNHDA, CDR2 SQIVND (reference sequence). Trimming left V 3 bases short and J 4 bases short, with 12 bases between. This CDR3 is CASSMGLGATEAFF. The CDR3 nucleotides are TGTGCCAGTAGTATGGGTCTAGGGGCCACTGAAGCTTTCTTT.

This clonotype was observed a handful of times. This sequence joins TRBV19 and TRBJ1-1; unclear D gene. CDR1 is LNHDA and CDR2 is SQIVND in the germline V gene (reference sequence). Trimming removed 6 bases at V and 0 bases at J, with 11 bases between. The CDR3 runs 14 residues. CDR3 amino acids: CASRLRGMNTEAFF. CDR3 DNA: TGTGCCAGTAGACTGCGAGGTATGAACACTGAAGCTTTCTTT.

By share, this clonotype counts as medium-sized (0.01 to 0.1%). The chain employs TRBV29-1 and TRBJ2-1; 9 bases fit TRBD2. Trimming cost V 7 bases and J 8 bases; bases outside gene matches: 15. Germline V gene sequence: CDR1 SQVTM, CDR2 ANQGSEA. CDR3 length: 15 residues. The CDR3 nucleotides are TGCAGCGCCTCTTCGCTAGCGGGAACTTGGGATGAGCAGTTCTTC. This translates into CSASSLAGTWDEQFF.

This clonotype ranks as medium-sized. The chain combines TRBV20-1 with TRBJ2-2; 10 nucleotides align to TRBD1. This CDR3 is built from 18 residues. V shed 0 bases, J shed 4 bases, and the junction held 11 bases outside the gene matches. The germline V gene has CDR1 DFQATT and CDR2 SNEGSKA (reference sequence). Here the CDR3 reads CSARDRRGTGAITGELFF. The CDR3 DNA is TGCAGTGCTAGAGATCGAAGAGGGACAGGGGCGATCACCGGGGAGCTGTTTTTT.

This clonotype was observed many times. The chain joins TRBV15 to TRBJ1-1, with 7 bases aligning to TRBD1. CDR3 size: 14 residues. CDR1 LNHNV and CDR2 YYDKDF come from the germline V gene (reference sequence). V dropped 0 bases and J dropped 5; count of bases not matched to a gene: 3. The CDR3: CATSRDKGATEAFF. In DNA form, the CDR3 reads TGTGCCACCAGCAGAGACAAGGGGGCAACTGAAGCTTTCTTT.

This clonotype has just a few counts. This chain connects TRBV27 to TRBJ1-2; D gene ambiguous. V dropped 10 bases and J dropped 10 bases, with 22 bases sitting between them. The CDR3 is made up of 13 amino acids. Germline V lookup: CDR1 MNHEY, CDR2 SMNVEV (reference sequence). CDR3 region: CATYSTFPRYYTF. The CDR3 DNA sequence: TGTGCCACATACTCGACATTCCCCCGTTACTACACCTTC.

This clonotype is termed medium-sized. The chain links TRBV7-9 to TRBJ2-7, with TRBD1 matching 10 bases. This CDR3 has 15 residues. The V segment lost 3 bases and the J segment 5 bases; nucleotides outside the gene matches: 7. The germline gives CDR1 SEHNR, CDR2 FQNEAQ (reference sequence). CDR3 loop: CASSFRTGGLDEQYF. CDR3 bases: TGTGCCAGCAGCTTCCGGACAGGGGGGTTGGACGAGCAGTACTTC.

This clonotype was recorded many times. CDR3 sequence reads: CASKGTGSADTQYF. CDR3 nucleotides: TGTGCCAGCAAGGGGACAGGGAGTGCAGATACGCAGTATTTT. V gene TRBV28 combines with J gene TRBJ2-3; 9 positions agree with TRBD1. The CDR3 has 14 residues. In germline, CDR1 is MDHEN, CDR2 SYDVKM. With 7 bases clipped from V and 4 bases from J, the junction kept 6 bases outside the gene matches.

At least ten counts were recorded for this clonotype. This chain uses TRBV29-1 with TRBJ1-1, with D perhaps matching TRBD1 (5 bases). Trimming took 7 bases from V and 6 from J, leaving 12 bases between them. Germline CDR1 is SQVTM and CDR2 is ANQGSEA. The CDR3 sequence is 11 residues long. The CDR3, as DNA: TGCAGCGGCAGGGCGGGGGCTGAAGCTTTCTTT. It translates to CSGRAGAEAFF.

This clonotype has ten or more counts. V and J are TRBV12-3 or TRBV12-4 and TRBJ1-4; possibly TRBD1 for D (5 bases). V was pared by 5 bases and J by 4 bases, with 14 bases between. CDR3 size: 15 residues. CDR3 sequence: CASSPSGSGNEKLFF. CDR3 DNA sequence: TGTGCCAGCAGTCCCTCAGGGTCGGGTAATGAAAAACTGTTTTTT.

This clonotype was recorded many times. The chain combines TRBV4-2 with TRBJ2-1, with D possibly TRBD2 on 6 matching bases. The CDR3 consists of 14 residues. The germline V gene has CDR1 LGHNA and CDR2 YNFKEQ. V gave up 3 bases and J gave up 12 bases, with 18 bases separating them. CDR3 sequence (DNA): TGTGCCAGCAGCCAGGCGGGAAGTCTTGGGGGGCAGTTCTTC. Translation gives CASSQAGSLGGQFF.

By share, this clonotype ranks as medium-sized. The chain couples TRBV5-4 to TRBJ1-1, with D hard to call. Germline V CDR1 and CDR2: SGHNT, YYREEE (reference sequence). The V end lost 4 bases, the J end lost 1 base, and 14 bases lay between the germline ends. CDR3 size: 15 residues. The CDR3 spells CASSPGREANTEAFF. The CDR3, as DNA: TGTGCCAGCAGCCCCGGAAGGGAGGCGAACACTGAAGCTTTCTTT.

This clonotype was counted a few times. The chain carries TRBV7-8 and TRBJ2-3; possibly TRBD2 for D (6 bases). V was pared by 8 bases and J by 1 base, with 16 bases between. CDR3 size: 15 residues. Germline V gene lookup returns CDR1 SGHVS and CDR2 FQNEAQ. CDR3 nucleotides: TGTGCCAGCGTCCTAGAGGACTACCGCACAGATACGCAGTATTTT. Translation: CASVLEDYRTDTQYF.

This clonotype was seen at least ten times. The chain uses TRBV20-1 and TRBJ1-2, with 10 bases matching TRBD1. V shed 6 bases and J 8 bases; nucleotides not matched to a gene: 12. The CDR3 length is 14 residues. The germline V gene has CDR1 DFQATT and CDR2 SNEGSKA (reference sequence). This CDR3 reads CSALSGTGVIGYTF. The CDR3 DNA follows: TGCAGTGCCCTAAGCGGGACAGGGGTAATCGGCTACACCTTC.

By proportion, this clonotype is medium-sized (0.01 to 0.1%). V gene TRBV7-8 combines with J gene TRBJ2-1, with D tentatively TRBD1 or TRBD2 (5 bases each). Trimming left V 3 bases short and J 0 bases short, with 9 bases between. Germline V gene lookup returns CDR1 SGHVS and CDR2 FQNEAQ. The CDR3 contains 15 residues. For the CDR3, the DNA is TGTGCCAGCAGCTTTGGGACGGGCTCCTACAATGAGCAGTTCTTC. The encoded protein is CASSFGTGSYNEQFF.

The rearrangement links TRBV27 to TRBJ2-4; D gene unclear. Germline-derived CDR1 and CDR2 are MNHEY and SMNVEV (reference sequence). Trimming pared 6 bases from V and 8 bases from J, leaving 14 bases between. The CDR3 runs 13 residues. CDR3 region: CASSPVKGYIQYF. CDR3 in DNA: TGTGCCAGCAGCCCAGTCAAGGGTTACATTCAGTACTTC.

CDR3 loop: CASKLSPSGTQRPNTEAFF. In DNA, the CDR3 is TGCGCCAGCAAGCTTTCTCCATCTGGGACACAGAGACCGAACACTGAAGCTTTCTTT. The V call is TRBV5-1, the J call TRBJ1-1; D may be TRBD1 (6 bases). The CDR3 covers 19 residues. Germline V gene lookup returns CDR1 SGHRS and CDR2 YFSETQ. V was shortened by 6 bases and J by 1 base, with 28 bases between the two germline ends.

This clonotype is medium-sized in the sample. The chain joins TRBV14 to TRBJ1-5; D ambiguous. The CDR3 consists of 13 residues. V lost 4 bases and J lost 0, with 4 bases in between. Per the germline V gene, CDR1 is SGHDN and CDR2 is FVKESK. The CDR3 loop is CASSRDSNQPQHF. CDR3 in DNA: TGTGCCAGCAGCCGAGATAGCAATCAGCCCCAGCATTTT.

DNA for the CDR3: TGTGCCAGCAGTTCGATTCCGGGGCCCAACACCGGGGAGCTGTTTTTT. It codes for CASSSIPGPNTGELFF. The chain employs TRBV27 and TRBJ2-2; D tentatively reads TRBD1 or TRBD2 (5 bases each). Trimming stripped 4 bases from V and 2 bases from J, with 14 bases between. The germline V gene has CDR1 MNHEY and CDR2 SMNVEV (reference sequence). CDR3 size: 16 residues.

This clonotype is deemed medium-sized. In nucleotides, the CDR3 is TGCGCCAGCAGCCAAGTACTAGTGCGGGGTGGGACCCAGTACTTC. Translation: CASSQVLVRGGTQYF. The chain combines TRBV4-1 with TRBJ2-5; D perhaps matches TRBD2 (6 bases). The ends were cut back, 1 base at V and 7 bases at J, with 16 bases in the middle. The CDR3 covers 15 residues. CDR1 and CDR2 (germline): MGHRA, YSYEKL.